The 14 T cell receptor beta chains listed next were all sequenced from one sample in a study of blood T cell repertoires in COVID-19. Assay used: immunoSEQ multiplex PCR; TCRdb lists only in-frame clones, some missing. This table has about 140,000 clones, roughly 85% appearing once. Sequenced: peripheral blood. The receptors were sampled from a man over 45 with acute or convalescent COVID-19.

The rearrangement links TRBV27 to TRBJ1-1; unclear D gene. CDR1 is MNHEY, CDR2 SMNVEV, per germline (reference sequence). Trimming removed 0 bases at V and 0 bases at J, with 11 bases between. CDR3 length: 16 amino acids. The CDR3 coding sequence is TGTGCCAGCAGTTTATCTATGGAGTTCATGAACACTGAAGCTTTCTTT. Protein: CASSLSMEFMNTEAFF.

CDR3 amino acids: CASSSRGGGSTEAFF. DNA of the CDR3: TGTGCCAGCAGCTCCCGGGGGGGAGGTTCCACTGAAGCTTTCTTT. The chain employs TRBV7-9 and TRBJ1-1, with D possibly TRBD1 on 5 matching bases. V was cut by 4 bases and J by 4 bases, with 16 bases left in between. Germline V gene data show CDR1 as SEHNR and CDR2 as FQNEAQ (reference sequence). The CDR3 contains 15 residues.

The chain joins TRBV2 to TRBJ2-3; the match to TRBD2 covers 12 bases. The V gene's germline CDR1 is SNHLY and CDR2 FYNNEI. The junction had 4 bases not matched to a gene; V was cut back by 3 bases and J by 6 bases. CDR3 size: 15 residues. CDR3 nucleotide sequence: TGTGCCAGCAGTGACCTAGCGGGAGGGCAGGATACGCAGTATTTT. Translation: CASSDLAGGQDTQYF.

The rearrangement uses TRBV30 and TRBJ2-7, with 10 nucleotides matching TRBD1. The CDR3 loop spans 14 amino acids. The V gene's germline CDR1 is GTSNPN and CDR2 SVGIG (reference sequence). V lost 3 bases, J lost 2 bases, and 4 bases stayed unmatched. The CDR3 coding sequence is TGTGCCTGGAGAGAGGGGACAGGGGCCTACGAGCAGTACTTC. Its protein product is CAWREGTGAYEQYF. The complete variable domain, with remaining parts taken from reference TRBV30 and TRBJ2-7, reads SQTIHQWPATLVQPVGSPLSLECTVEGTSNPNLYWYRQAAGRGLQLLFYSVGIGQISSEVPQNLSASRPQDRQFILSSKKLLLSDSGFYLCAWREGTGAYEQYFGPGTRLTVT.

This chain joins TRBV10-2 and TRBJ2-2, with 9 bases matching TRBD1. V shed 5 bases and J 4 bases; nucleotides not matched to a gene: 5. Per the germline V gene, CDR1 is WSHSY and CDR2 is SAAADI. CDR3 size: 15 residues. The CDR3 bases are TGCGCCAGCAGTACCGGGACAGGGAGCACCGGGGAGCTGTTTTTT. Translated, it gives CASSTGTGSTGELFF.

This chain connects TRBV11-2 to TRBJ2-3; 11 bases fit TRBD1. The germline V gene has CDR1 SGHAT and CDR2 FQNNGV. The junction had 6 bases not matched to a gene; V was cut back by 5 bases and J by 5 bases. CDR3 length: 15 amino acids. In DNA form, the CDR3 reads TGTGCCAGCAGCCCTAGGACAGGGGGCATAGATACGCAGTATTTT. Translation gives CASSPRTGGIDTQYF.

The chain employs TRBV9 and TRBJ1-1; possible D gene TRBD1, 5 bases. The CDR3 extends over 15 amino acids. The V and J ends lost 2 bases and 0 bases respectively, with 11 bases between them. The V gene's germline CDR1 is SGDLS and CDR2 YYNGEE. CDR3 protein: CASSVDDRLNTEAFF. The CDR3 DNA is TGTGCCAGCAGCGTTGACGACAGATTGAACACTGAAGCTTTCTTT. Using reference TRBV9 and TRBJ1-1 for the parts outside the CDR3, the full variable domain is DSGVTQTPKHLITATGQRVTLRCSPRSGDLSVYWYQQSLDQGLQFLIQYYNGEERAKGNILERFSAQQFPDLHSELNLSSLELGDSALYFCASSVDDRLNTEAFFGQGTRLTVV.

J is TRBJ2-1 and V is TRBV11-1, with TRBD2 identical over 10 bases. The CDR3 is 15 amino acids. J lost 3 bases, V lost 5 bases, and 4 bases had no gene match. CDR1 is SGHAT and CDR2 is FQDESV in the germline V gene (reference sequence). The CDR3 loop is CASSLGLAVYNEQFF. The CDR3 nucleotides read TGTGCCAGCAGCCTAGGACTAGCGGTCTACAATGAGCAGTTCTTC.

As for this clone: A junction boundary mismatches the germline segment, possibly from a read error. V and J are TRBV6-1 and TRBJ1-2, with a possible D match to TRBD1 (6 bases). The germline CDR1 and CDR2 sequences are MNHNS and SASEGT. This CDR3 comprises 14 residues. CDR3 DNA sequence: TGTGCCAGCAGCGAAGGGGGGCTCGCCTATGGCTACACCTTC. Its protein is CASSEGGLAYGYTF.

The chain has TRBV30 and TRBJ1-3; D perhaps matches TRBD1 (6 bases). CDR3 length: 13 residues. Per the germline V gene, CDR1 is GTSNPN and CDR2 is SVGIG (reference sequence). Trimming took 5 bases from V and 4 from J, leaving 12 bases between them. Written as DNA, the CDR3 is TGTGCCTGGGAGACAGGATCCGGAAACACCATATATTTT. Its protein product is CAWETGSGNTIYF.

The CDR3 region is CASSSPKLLEGEKLFF. CDR3 DNA sequence: TGTGCCAGTAGTTCTCCAAAACTCCTCGAGGGAGAAAAACTGTTTTTT. The chain couples TRBV19 to TRBJ1-4, with no clear D. V was cut by 5 bases and J by 8 bases, with 21 bases left in between. The length of the CDR3 is 16 residues. Germline CDR1 reads LNHDA; CDR2 reads SQIVND (reference sequence).

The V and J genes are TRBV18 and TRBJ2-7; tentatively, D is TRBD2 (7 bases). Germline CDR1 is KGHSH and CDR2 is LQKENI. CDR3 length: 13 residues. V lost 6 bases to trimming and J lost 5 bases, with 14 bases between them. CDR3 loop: CASSPGGPNEQYF. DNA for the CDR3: TGTGCCAGCTCCCCCGGGGGGCCCAACGAGCAGTACTTC.

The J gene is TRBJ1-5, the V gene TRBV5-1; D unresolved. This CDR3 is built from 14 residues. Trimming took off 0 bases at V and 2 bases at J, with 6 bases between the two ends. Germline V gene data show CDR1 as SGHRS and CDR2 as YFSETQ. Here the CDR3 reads CASSLVLRNQPQHF. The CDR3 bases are TGCGCCAGCAGCTTGGTCCTACGCAATCAGCCCCAGCATTTT.

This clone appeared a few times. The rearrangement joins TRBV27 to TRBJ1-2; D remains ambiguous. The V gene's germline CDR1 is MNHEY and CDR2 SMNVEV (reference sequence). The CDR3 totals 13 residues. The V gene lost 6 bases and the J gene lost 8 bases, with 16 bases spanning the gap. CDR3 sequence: CASRGSGSRGYTF. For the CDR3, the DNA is TGTGCCAGCAGAGGTTCGGGTTCGAGGGGCTACACCTTC.